The 15 T cell receptor beta chains listed next were all sequenced from one sample in a study of T cells in Graves' hyperthyroidism and ophthalmopathy. Amplified TCR beta CDR3 regions derived from RNA transcripts. TCR CDR3 regions were first amplified by RT-PCR with HTBI primers. TCRdb re-derived calls from the multiplex PCR reads in MiXCR, one entry per CDR3 protein. This sample carries hundreds of thousands of distinct CDR3 sequences, about half of them seen once, and the ten largest clones take about 7.9%. Sequencing was carried out using peripheral blood or thyroid tissue (not recorded which). The receptors come from a woman in her late teens or twenties with Graves' hyperthyroidism.

The genes are TRBV7-2 and TRBJ2-6, with D perhaps TRBD1 (6 bases). CDR1 is SGHTA, CDR2 FQGNSA, per germline. V lost 5 bases to trimming and J lost 7 bases, with 24 bases between them. This CDR3 is built from 18 residues. This chain's CDR3 is CASSPDRGRGSTANVLTF. In DNA form, the CDR3 reads TGTGCCAGCAGCCCCGACCGTGGTAGGGGGTCAACCGCCAACGTCCTGACTTTC. Filled out from reference TRBV7-2 and TRBJ2-6, the complete variable domain reads GAGVSQSPSNKVTEKGKDVELRCDPISGHTALYWYRQSLGQGLEFLIYFQGNSAPDKSGLPSDRFSAERTGGSVSTLTIQRTQQEDSAVYLCASSPDRGRGSTANVLTFGAGSRLTVL.

The V call is TRBV7-2, the J call TRBJ2-2; perhaps TRBD2 as D (6 bases). The CDR3 consists of 13 residues. Germline V gives CDR1 SGHTA, CDR2 FQGNSA. The V and J ends lost 8 bases and 13 bases respectively, with 20 bases between them. Written as DNA, the CDR3 is TGTGCCAGCTCATCTACCCGGGGGAGAGTGCTGTTTTTT. This gives the protein CASSSTRGRVLFF.

On this clonotype itself: This may be a read error: a much more frequent sequence differs by one nucleotide. A read error is likely, as this CDR3 ends without the conserved phenylalanine or tryptophan. The J gene is TRBJ2-7, the V gene TRBV24-1, with 14 nucleotides matching TRBD2. This CDR3 is 16 amino acids long. In germline, CDR1 is KGHDR, CDR2 SFDVKD. With 4 bases clipped from V and 6 bases from J, the junction kept 7 bases outside the gene matches. CDR3 residues: CATSEGTSGSIGEQYL. The DNA of the CDR3 is TGTGCCACCAGTGAGGGGACTAGCGGGAGTATAGGCGAGCAGTACCTC.

This clonotype was detected a few times. This chain uses TRBV7-8 with TRBJ2-6; 12 nucleotides match TRBD2. The ends lost 4 bases at V and 2 bases at J; junction bases unmatched: 9. CDR3 length: 19 amino acids. Germline V gene lookup returns CDR1 SGHVS and CDR2 FQNEAQ. The CDR3 loop reads CASSSISLAGGPGANVLTF. The CDR3 DNA reads as TGTGCCAGCAGCTCCATCTCTCTAGCGGGAGGGCCTGGGGCCAACGTCCTGACTTTC.

V usage is TRBV2 and J usage is TRBJ1-2; a possible D gene is TRBD1 (5 bases). V gave up 5 bases and J gave up 6 bases, with 13 bases separating them. In germline, CDR1 is SNHLY, CDR2 FYNNEI. The CDR3 has 13 residues. The CDR3 bases are TGTGCCAGCAGTCCGACGGGACGGAATGGCTACACCTTC. Its translation is CASSPTGRNGYTF.

This clonotype was recorded a few times. The V and J genes are TRBV7-9 and TRBJ1-2; perhaps TRBD1 as D (5 bases). From germline, CDR1 is SEHNR and CDR2 FQNEAQ (reference sequence). The CDR3 has 16 amino acids. With 5 bases removed from V and 0 bases from J, the gap between germline ends came to 16 bases. The chain's CDR3 is CASSHRQKETNYGYTF. The CDR3 DNA is TGTGCCAGCAGCCATCGACAGAAAGAGACTAACTATGGCTACACCTTC.

In regard to this clonotype: One end of the junction does not line up with germline, which may come from a read error. The chain links TRBV2 to TRBJ2-2; D is perhaps TRBD2 (6 bases). Germline V CDR1 and CDR2: SNHLY, FYNNEI. The CDR3 consists of 16 residues. The CDR3: CASSVASATNTGELFF. DNA for the CDR3: TGCGCCAGCAGCGTTGCTAGCGCAACGAACACCGGGGAGCTGTTTTTT.

This chain uses TRBV6-1 with TRBJ2-5; D uncertain. There are 14 residues in the CDR3. Germline CDR1 is MNHNS and CDR2 is SASEGT. Trimming removed 6 bases from V and 1 base from J, with 12 bases in between. CDR3 bases: TGTGCCAGCAGCCGTCGGGCTAGCCAAGAGACCCAGTACTTC. Encoded protein: CASSRRASQETQYF.

The genes are TRBV2 and TRBJ1-5; 9 bases are a match to TRBD1. CDR3 length: 15 amino acids. Losses at the gene ends were 4 bases for V and 3 bases for J; bases not matched to a gene: 4. Germline lookup yields CDR1 SNHLY and CDR2 FYNNEI. DNA of the CDR3: TGTGCCAGCAGTGGGGACAGGGTGGACAATCAGCCCCAGCATTTT. Translation: CASSGDRVDNQPQHF.

This clonotype was seen many times. V and J are TRBV2 and TRBJ1-5, with D tentatively TRBD1 (5 bases). V was shortened by 4 bases and J by 3 bases, with 7 bases between the two germline ends. The CDR3 extends over 13 amino acids. Looked up from germline, CDR1 is SNHLY and CDR2 is FYNNEI. Here the CDR3 DNA reads TGTGCCAGCAGTGCAGGGCACAATCAGCCCCAGCATTTT. It translates to CASSAGHNQPQHF.

The J gene is TRBJ2-5, the V gene TRBV24-1; 8 bases agree with TRBD1. The CDR3 spans 12 residues. Germline V lookup: CDR1 KGHDR, CDR2 SFDVKD. V shed 12 bases, J shed 5 bases, and the junction held 7 bases outside the gene matches. The CDR3 DNA reads TGTGCCTGGATGTACAGGGGGGAGACCCAGTACTTC. It is translated as CAWMYRGETQYF.

This clonotype showed up just a few times. The rearrangement joins TRBV9 to TRBJ1-4; TRBD1 is a possible D gene (6 bases). CDR1 and CDR2 (germline): SGDLS, YYNGEE. The CDR3 runs to 14 residues. V was pared by 7 bases and J by 8 bases, with 18 bases between. The CDR3 reads CASAGGAFKEKLFF. For the CDR3, the DNA is TGTGCCAGCGCCGGGGGGGCGTTTAAGGAAAAACTGTTTTTT.

The gene calls are TRBV7-8 and TRBJ2-3; tentative D call: TRBD2 (6 bases). Trimming left V 5 bases short and J 5 bases short, with 14 bases between. From germline, CDR1 is SGHVS and CDR2 FQNEAQ. The CDR3 spans 14 residues. In DNA form, the CDR3 reads TGTGCCAGCAGCCAAGGGGCGCGGGGAGATACGCAGTATTTT. Translated: CASSQGARGDTQYF.

J is TRBJ1-1 and V is TRBV10-2; D ambiguous. CDR3 size: 12 residues. Looked up from germline, CDR1 is WSHSY and CDR2 is SAAADI. Trimming shortened V by 4 bases and J by 2 bases, and 5 bases separated the two germline ends. CDR3 coding DNA: TGCGCCAGCAGTGTAACCAACACTGAAGCTTTCTTT. The encoded protein is CASSVTNTEAFF.

V is TRBV15 and J is TRBJ2-6; possibly TRBD1 for D (6 bases). Germline V gene lookup returns CDR1 LNHNV and CDR2 YYDKDF (reference sequence). The V and J ends lost 0 bases and 10 bases respectively, with 16 bases between them. The CDR3 has 16 amino acids. The CDR3 protein is CATSRDRGGTMNVLTF. In DNA form, the CDR3 reads TGTGCCACCAGCAGAGACAGGGGTGGGACCATGAACGTCCTGACTTTC.